This TCR beta chain was identified during a study of tumor-infiltrating lymphocytes in oesophageal squamous cell carcinoma. This clonotype has ten or more counts. One entry per CDR3 protein results from TCRdb running MiXCR on the PCR reads. The table includes 15,000 or so distinct CDR3 sequences, 47% detected once. V was pared by 5 bases and J by 0 bases, with 6 bases of the junction left unmatched. The CDR3 runs 16 residues. CDR1 MNHEY and CDR2 SMNVEV come from the germline V gene (reference sequence). The material sequenced was normal esophageal tissue next to the tumor. The origin of this receptor is a female donor with esophageal squamous cell carcinoma. J is TRBJ2-2 and V is TRBV27; 7 bases map to TRBD2. The CDR3 region has the DNA TGTGCCAGCAGTCGGACCGGGACTACGAACACCGGGGAGCTGTTTTTT. It specifies CASSRTGTTNTGELFF.